The present TCR beta chain was sequenced within a study of T cell responses to AZD1222 COVID-19 vaccine. The wider study: Analyses pooled second doses at about 4 or about 12 weeks. Study-wide points: Clonal diversity may have been underestimated, and the donors were mostly white British, with more females than males. An increase in Spike-specific TCR breadth and depth was observed after two AZD1222 doses.

The CDR3 totals 15 residues. Germline trimming cut 5 bases from V and 9 bases from J; bases unmatched to any gene: 7. Germline CDR1 SGHTA, CDR2 FQGNSA. Here immunoSEQ multiplex PCR was the method, and the copy in TCRdb shows in-frame clones only, minus some. The sample has about 120,000 clones, approximately 87% seen once. As to this clone: Its matching antigen is unknown.

This sequence joins TRBV7-2 and TRBJ2-2; 12 bases align to TRBD2. The sequences come from peripheral blood, collected on day 0 of AZD1222 vaccination. This receptor was obtained from an adult in good health. The CDR3 protein is CASSPGLAGQRELFF. The CDR3, as DNA: TGTGCCAGCAGCCCCGGACTAGCGGGACAAAGGGAGCTGTTTTTT.